A single TCR beta chain is shown here with its context. The sample belongs to a study of blood T cell repertoires in COVID-19. Across the study: Donors in the United States, Italy and Spain gave samples during acute or convalescent COVID-19.

CDR1 SGDLS and CDR2 YYNGEE come from the germline V gene. V was pared by 1 base and J by 7 bases, with 14 bases between. There are 15 residues in the CDR3. In the authors' workflow: By means of reference gene primer amplification, nucleated cell counts were estimated. Produced via immunoSEQ multiplex PCR; TCRdb's table is partial and in-frame only. The V and J calls and clone size come from that table; D and trimming were worked out from the DNA. In the table there are about 100,000 clones, around 87% of which are singletons. The sequencing sample was made of peripheral blood. This chain uses TRBV9 with TRBJ1-4; no clear D. The source is a woman aged 25-40 years with acute or convalescent COVID-19. CDR3 protein: CASSVMGSAGEKLFF. The DNA of the CDR3 is TGTGCCAGCAGCGTAATGGGGAGTGCAGGTGAAAAACTGTTTTTT.